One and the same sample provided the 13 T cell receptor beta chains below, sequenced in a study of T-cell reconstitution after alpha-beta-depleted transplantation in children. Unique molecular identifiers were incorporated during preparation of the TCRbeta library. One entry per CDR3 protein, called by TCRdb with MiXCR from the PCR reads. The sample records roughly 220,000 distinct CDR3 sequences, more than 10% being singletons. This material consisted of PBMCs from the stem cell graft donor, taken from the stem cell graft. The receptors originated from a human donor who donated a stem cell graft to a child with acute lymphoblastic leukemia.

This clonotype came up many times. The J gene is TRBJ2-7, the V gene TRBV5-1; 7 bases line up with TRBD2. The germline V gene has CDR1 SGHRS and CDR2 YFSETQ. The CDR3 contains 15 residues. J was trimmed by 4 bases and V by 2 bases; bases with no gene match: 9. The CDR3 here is CASSFTGGPPYEQYF. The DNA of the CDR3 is TGCGCCAGCAGCTTCACGGGAGGCCCTCCGTACGAGCAGTACTTC. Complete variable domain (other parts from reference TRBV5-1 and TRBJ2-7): KAGVTQTPRYLIKTRGQQVTLSCSPISGHRSVSWYQQTPGQGLQFLFEYFSETQRNKGNFPGRFSGRQFSNSRSEMNVSTLELGDSALYLCASSFTGGPPYEQYFGPGTRLTVT.

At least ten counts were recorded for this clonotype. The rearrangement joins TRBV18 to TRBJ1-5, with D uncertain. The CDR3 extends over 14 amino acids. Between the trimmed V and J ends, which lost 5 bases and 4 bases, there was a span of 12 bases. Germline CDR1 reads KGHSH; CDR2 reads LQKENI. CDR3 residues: CASSDELRNQPQHF. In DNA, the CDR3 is TGTGCCAGCTCAGACGAATTGAGGAATCAGCCCCAGCATTTT.

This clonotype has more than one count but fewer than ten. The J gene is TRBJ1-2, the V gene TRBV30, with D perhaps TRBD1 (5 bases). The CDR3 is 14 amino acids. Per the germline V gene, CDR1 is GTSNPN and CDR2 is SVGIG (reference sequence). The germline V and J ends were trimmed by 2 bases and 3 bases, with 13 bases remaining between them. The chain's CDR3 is CAWSPDRGHYGYTF. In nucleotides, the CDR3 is TGTGCCTGGAGTCCTGATCGGGGACACTATGGCTACACCTTC.

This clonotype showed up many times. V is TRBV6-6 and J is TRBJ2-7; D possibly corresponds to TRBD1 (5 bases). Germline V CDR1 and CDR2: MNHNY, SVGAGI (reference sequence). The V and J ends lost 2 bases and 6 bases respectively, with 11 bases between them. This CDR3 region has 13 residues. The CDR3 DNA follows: TGTGCCAGCAGTTACACCAGGGAACCCGAGCAGTACTTC. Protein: CASSYTREPEQYF.

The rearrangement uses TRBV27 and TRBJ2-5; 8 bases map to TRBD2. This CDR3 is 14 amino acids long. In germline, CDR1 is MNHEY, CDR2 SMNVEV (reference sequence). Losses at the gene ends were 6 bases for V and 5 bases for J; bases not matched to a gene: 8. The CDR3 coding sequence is TGTGCCAGCAGAAAAGCGGGAGAGGGGGAGACCCAGTACTTC. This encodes CASRKAGEGETQYF.

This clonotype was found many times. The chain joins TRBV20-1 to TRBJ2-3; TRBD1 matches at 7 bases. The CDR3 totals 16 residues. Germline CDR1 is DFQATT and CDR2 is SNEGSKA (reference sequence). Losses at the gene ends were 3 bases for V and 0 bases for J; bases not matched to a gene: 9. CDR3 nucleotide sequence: TGCAGTGCTAGTCCTGACAGGGTATCTAGCACAGATACGCAGTATTTT. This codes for CSASPDRVSSTDTQYF.

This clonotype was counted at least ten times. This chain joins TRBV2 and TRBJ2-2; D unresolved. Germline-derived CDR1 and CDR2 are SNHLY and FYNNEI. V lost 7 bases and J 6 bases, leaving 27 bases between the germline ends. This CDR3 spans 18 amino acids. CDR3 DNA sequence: TGTGCCAGCAACCGACTCCCGACGAGCCCCAACGTGCCCGGGGAGCTGTTTTTT. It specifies CASNRLPTSPNVPGELFF.

The CDR3 DNA follows: TGTGCCACCAGTGACCCGACCGGGGGCTCCGGACATGAGCAGTTCTTC. This gives the protein CATSDPTGGSGHEQFF. The chain uses TRBV24-1 and TRBJ2-1; D tentatively reads TRBD1 or TRBD2 (6 bases each). There are 16 residues in the CDR3. V lost 4 bases and J lost 8, with 20 bases in between. Germline loops: CDR1 KGHDR, CDR2 SFDVKD.

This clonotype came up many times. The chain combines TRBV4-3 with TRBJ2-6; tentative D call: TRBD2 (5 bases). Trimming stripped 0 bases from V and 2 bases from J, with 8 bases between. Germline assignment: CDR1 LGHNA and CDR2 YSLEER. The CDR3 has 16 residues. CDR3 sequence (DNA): TGCGCCAGCAGCCAAGATTCCGGGGCTGGGGCCAACGTCCTGACTTTC. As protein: CASSQDSGAGANVLTF.

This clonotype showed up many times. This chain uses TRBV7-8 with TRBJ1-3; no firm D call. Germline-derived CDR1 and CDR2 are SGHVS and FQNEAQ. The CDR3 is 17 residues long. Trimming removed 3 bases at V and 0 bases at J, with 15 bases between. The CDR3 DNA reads TGTGCCAGCAGCTTTTACTCAGACCGGAGCTCTGGAAACACCATATATTTT. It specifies CASSFYSDRSSGNTIYF.

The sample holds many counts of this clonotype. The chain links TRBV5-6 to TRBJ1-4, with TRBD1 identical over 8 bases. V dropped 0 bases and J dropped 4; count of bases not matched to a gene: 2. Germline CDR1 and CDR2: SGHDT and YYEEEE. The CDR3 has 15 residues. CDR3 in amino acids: CASSLGTGFNEKLFF. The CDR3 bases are TGTGCCAGCAGCTTGGGGACAGGGTTTAATGAAAAACTGTTTTTT.

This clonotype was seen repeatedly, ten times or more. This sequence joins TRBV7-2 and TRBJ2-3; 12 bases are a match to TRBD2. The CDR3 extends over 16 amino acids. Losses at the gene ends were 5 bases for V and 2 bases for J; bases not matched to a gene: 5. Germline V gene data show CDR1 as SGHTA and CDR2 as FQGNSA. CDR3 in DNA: TGTGCCAGCAGCCCCCTAGCGGGAGGGTACACAGATACGCAGTATTTT. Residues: CASSPLAGGYTDTQYF.

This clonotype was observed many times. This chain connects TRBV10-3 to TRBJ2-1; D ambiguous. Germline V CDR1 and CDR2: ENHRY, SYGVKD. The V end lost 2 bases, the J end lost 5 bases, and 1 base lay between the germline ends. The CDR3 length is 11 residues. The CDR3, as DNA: TGTGCCATCAGTGAGAACAATGAGCAGTTCTTC. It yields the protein CAISENNEQFF.